These 24 T cell receptor beta chains came from one sample sequenced in a study of beta chain features in type 1 diabetes. Expressed TCRB transcripts were sequenced after all isolated RNA was converted to cDNA. Some clones are missing from TCRdb's copy, which holds only in-frame ones; the method was immunoSEQ multiplex PCR. The profile shows under 800,000 clones, 15% to 19% of them singletons. What was sequenced was naive CD4+ T cells from blood. All receptors derive from a man aged 18 to 35 in good health.

A few counts support this clone. This rearrangement joins TRBV11-2 to TRBJ2-2, with D possibly matching TRBD1 (7 bases). Germline CDR1 SGHAT, CDR2 FQNNGV. The CDR3 is 16 residues long. The V gene lost 3 bases and the J gene lost 0 bases, with 11 bases spanning the gap. This chain's CDR3 is CASSLEGAPNTGELFF. In nucleotides, the CDR3 is TGTGCCAGCAGCTTGGAGGGGGCGCCGAACACCGGGGAGCTGTTTTTT.

This clone was detected only a few times. The chain employs TRBV10-3 and TRBJ1-2, with 11 bases that match TRBD1. Germline CDR1 reads ENHRY; CDR2 reads SYGVKD. The trim removed 2 bases at V and 4 bases at J, leaving 6 bases unmatched. The CDR3 consists of 16 residues. The CDR3 coding sequence is TGTGCCATCAGTGAGCCCGGACAGGGGGCGGGCTATGGCTACACCTTC. Its protein is CAISEPGQGAGYGYTF.

The table lists this clone with a few counts. The gene calls are TRBV4-1 and TRBJ1-2, with D perhaps matching TRBD1 (5 bases). This CDR3 contains 14 residues. Germline lookup yields CDR1 MGHRA and CDR2 YSYEKL. V was trimmed by 1 base and J by 7 bases, leaving 13 bases between them. The DNA of the CDR3 is TGCGCCAGCAGCCAAGTCGGTGGGGGTCGTGGCTACACCTTC. Translating it yields CASSQVGGGRGYTF.

This chain uses TRBV7-2 with TRBJ1-3, with D possibly TRBD1 on 6 matching bases. There are 15 residues in the CDR3. The ends were cut back, 6 bases at V and 8 bases at J, with 20 bases in the middle. The germline gives CDR1 SGHTA, CDR2 FQGNSA. In nucleotides, the CDR3 is TGTGCCAGCAGACCTGCCGACAGGCCCATGGACACCATATATTTT. It translates to CASRPADRPMDTIYF.

This clone was recorded a few times. The chain recombines TRBV27 with TRBJ2-1; a possible D gene is TRBD2 (6 bases). The CDR3 is 15 amino acids. With 4 bases removed from V and 4 bases from J, the gap between germline ends came to 14 bases. The germline gives CDR1 MNHEY, CDR2 SMNVEV (reference sequence). The DNA for the CDR3 is TGTGCCAGCAGTTCTAGGCCTAGCGAGTACAATGAGCAGTTCTTC. It encodes CASSSRPSEYNEQFF.

This chain connects TRBV5-6 to TRBJ2-1, with D uncertain. This CDR3 is 11 amino acids long. With 4 bases removed from V and 11 bases from J, the gap between germline ends came to 10 bases. Germline CDR1 reads SGHDT; CDR2 reads YYEEEE. The CDR3 coding sequence is TGTGCCAGCAGCGGGCAGCTCCAGCAGTTCTTC. The encoded protein is CASSGQLQQFF.

The chain employs TRBV29-1 and TRBJ2-7; tentative D call: TRBD2 (6 bases). The CDR3 has 13 amino acids. V was pared by 6 bases and J by 0 bases, with 12 bases between. Germline CDR1 and CDR2: SQVTM and ANQGSEA. CDR3 in amino acids: CSVASDSSYEQYF. The CDR3 nucleotides read TGCAGCGTCGCTAGCGATAGCTCCTACGAGCAGTACTTC.

This sequence joins TRBV7-9 and TRBJ1-1; D uncertain. The V gene's germline CDR1 is SEHNR and CDR2 FQNEAQ (reference sequence). Trimming stripped 1 base from V and 1 base from J, with 7 bases between. The CDR3 contains 14 residues. CDR3 DNA sequence: TGTGCCAGCAGCTTAGAGACAAGGAACACTGAAGCTTTCTTT. Translating it yields CASSLETRNTEAFF.

This clone was found a few times. The genes are TRBV19 and TRBJ2-7; TRBD1 aligns across 9 bases. The CDR3 totals 15 residues. After removal of 10 bases from V and 2 bases from J, the junction contained 12 bases not matched to a gene. The germline gives CDR1 LNHDA, CDR2 SQIVND (reference sequence). The CDR3 sequence is CATRYLGQGPYEQYF. The CDR3 nucleotides are TGTGCCACGCGATACCTGGGACAGGGACCCTACGAGCAGTACTTC.

The table lists this clone with a few counts. This sequence joins TRBV5-1 and TRBJ2-7; D is possibly TRBD1 (5 bases). Germline V gene lookup returns CDR1 SGHRS and CDR2 YFSETQ. V lost 3 bases and J lost 5, with 15 bases in between. The CDR3 loop spans 14 amino acids. In DNA, the CDR3 is TGCGCCAGCAGCTGGGGCAGGGTGACGGACGAGCAGTACTTC. This sequence encodes CASSWGRVTDEQYF.

The CDR3: CASSPSQQATGELFF. In DNA, the CDR3 is TGTGCCAGCTCACCTTCACAACAGGCGACGGGGGAGCTGTTTTTT. V and J are TRBV18 and TRBJ2-2; a possible D gene is TRBD1 (5 bases). The germline V and J ends were trimmed by 3 bases and 8 bases, with 16 bases remaining between them. Looked up from germline, CDR1 is KGHSH and CDR2 is LQKENI. This CDR3 spans 15 amino acids.

The chain joins TRBV7-3 to TRBJ2-1; D gene unclear. The CDR3 has 14 amino acids. V lost 2 bases and J 8 bases, leaving 13 bases between the germline ends. Germline V gives CDR1 SGHTA, CDR2 FQGTGA. The CDR3 DNA sequence: TGTGCCAGCAGCTTATCTTTCCTCCCCGATGAGCAGTTCTTC. This encodes CASSLSFLPDEQFF.

This clone has a handful of counts. The chain recombines TRBV29-1 with TRBJ1-5, with 8 bases lining up with TRBD1. V lost 7 bases and J lost 2; bases outside the gene matches: 4. Germline V gives CDR1 SQVTM, CDR2 ANQGSEA. The CDR3 spans 13 residues. The CDR3 protein is CSARGLGNQPQHF. Written as DNA, the CDR3 is TGCAGCGCCAGGGGGCTTGGCAATCAGCCCCAGCATTTT.

The V and J genes are TRBV6-5 and TRBJ1-1, with a weak D call TRBD1 (6 bases). V was trimmed by 2 bases and J by 7 bases, leaving 11 bases between them. CDR3 length: 13 residues. Germline-derived CDR1 and CDR2 are MNHEY and SVGAGI. The CDR3 nucleotides read TGTGCCAGCAGTTACCACGGACAGAATGAAGCTTTCTTT. Protein sequence: CASSYHGQNEAFF.

This clone was seen a few times. The V and J genes are TRBV5-1 and TRBJ1-2, with 11 nucleotides matching TRBD1. CDR1 SGHRS and CDR2 YFSETQ come from the germline V gene. CDR3 length: 16 amino acids. Unmatched junction bases numbered 4, after V lost 0 bases and J lost 3 bases. The CDR3 bases are TGCGCCAGCAGCTTGGCCCGGACAGGGGGCGACTATGGCTACACCTTC. Encoded protein: CASSLARTGGDYGYTF.

The J gene is TRBJ1-2, the V gene TRBV15, with 7 bases matching TRBD1. V lost 7 bases, J lost 5 bases, and 10 bases stayed unmatched. The CDR3 has 14 residues. The V gene's germline CDR1 is LNHNV and CDR2 YYDKDF (reference sequence). CDR3 coding DNA: TGTGCCACCACCCCGGACAGGTCGGCTTATGGCTACACCTTC. It yields the protein CATTPDRSAYGYTF.

The table lists this clone with a few counts. J is TRBJ1-1 and V is TRBV5-1; 8 bases are shared with TRBD1. The CDR3 has 14 residues. The V segment lost 4 bases and the J segment 3 bases; nucleotides outside the gene matches: 5. The V gene's germline CDR1 is SGHRS and CDR2 YFSETQ. The CDR3 here is CASSLGQAYTEAFF. The CDR3 nucleotides read TGCGCCAGCAGCCTGGGACAGGCCTACACTGAAGCTTTCTTT.

The chain is built from TRBV4-2 and TRBJ1-3; TRBD1 is a possible D gene (5 bases). The germline gives CDR1 LGHNA, CDR2 YNFKEQ. This CDR3 contains 15 residues. The V gene lost 0 bases and the J gene lost 7 bases, with 13 bases spanning the gap. The CDR3, as DNA: TGTGCCAGCAGCCAAGAGGGGCAGGGCTCGAACACCATATATTTT. It yields the protein CASSQEGQGSNTIYF.

This clone was counted a few times. The V call is TRBV5-1, the J call TRBJ2-1; TRBD1 matches 8 bases. The germline V gene has CDR1 SGHRS and CDR2 YFSETQ. CDR3 length: 14 residues. V was clipped by 0 bases and J by 4 bases; unmatched bases: 0. The CDR3: CASSLGTGYNEQFF. DNA for the CDR3: TGCGCCAGCAGCTTGGGGACAGGGTACAATGAGCAGTTCTTC.

This clone came up a few times. The chain combines TRBV13 with TRBJ1-5; D remains ambiguous. The germline V gene encodes CDR1 PRHDT and CDR2 FYEKMQ (reference sequence). The CDR3 has 15 amino acids. Trimming shortened V by 2 bases and J by 1 base, and 9 bases separated the two germline ends. As DNA, the CDR3 is TGTGCCAGCAGCTTAAAGAGTTTGAGCAATCAGCCCCAGCATTTT. This sequence encodes CASSLKSLSNQPQHF.

The chain combines TRBV19 with TRBJ1-2; the D is unclear. CDR3 length: 11 residues. The ends were cut back, 5 bases at V and 6 bases at J, with 7 bases in the middle. Germline V gives CDR1 LNHDA, CDR2 SQIVND (reference sequence). The CDR3 nucleotides are TGTGCCAGTAGTGGACGGGATGGCTACACCTTC. Protein product: CASSGRDGYTF.

This clone was observed a handful of times. The V and J genes are TRBV4-1 and TRBJ2-7, with 10 bases that match TRBD2. The V and J ends lost 0 bases and 7 bases, in that order; junction bases with no gene match: 6. The CDR3 has 15 amino acids. Germline assignment: CDR1 MGHRA and CDR2 YSYEKL. CDR3 protein: CASSQDSSGRLEQYF. As DNA, the CDR3 is TGCGCCAGCAGCCAAGATTCTAGCGGGAGACTGGAGCAGTACTTC.

The rearrangement uses TRBV15 and TRBJ2-1, with D unresolved. The length of the CDR3 is 15 residues. V lost 8 bases and J lost 2, with 16 bases in between. Germline assignment: CDR1 LNHNV and CDR2 YYDKDF (reference sequence). CDR3 sequence reads: CATQKSPRTYNEQFF. CDR3 in DNA: TGTGCCACCCAAAAGTCCCCCCGGACCTACAATGAGCAGTTCTTC. The full variable domain, with the rest looked up from reference TRBV15 and TRBJ2-1, is DAMVIQNPRYQVTQFGKPVTLSCSQTLNHNVMYWYQQKSSQAPKLLFHYYDKDFNNEADTPDNFQSRRPNTSFCFLDIRSPGLGDTAMYLCATQKSPRTYNEQFFGPGTRLTVL.

This clone was seen more than once but under ten times. This CDR3 is also generated by other DNA sequences in the sample. This chain connects TRBV7-2 to TRBJ2-2; D is undetermined. The V end was cut by 6 bases, the J end by 3 bases, with 5 bases between. There are 12 residues in the CDR3. The germline gives CDR1 SGHTA, CDR2 FQGNSA. This chain's CDR3 is CASSSYTGELFF. The CDR3 coding sequence is TGTGCCAGCAGTTCCTACACCGGGGAGCTGTTTTTT.